This T cell receptor beta chain stems from a study of blood T cell repertoires in COVID-19 (dated by TCRdb to about 2020). Looking at the study overall: The collaborator samples originated in the United States, Italy and Spain and spanned the acute and convalescent phases of COVID-19. Deeply sampled blood TCRbeta repertoires from subjects exposed to, actively infected with, or recovered from COVID-19 were included in the dataset. Where available, HLA class I and class II types were obtained from metadata supplied by the sample provider rather than from assay-based typing. Samples were obtained from the ongoing ImmuneRACE study (first 160 participants) and from about 1,300 subjects provided by 6 global collaborators. The prospective study material was composed of cDNA or gDNA derived from T cells, B-cell-depleted T cells, or PBMCs. The repertoires were made available in a free public database intended to serve as a resource for research on the immune response to SARS-CoV-2. The sample metadata nearly always contained a de-identified subject ID, COVID-19 status, age in years and sex.

CDR1 and CDR2, looked up from the germline V gene (reference sequence), are LGHDT and YNNKEL. The CDR3 numbers 15 residues from cysteine through phenylalanine. The kept DNA is CDR3 alone, 45 bases in frame from the first base. V loses 0 bases, J loses 7 bases, and the germline ends lie 15 bases apart. Study-level results and caveats: The quantity of clinical and demographic metadata differed by source and by participant and was supplied without curation.

TCRbeta CDR3 regions were amplified from genomic DNA by means of the immunoSEQ Assay, a bias-controlled multiplex PCR. Concerning the study's data processing: Within the assay, amplification of reference gene primers was used to estimate how many nucleated cells each sample contained. Sequence reads were collapsed and filtered to measure the absolute abundance of every unique TCRbeta CDR3 rearrangement. For each sample, productive Simpson clonality was calculated as the square root of Simpson's diversity index over productive rearrangements. TCRdb took over this immuneACCESS table, retaining in-frame rearrangements with V and J assigned. Such tables are incomplete; in checked studies, under half of the missing clones stem from an unresolved V gene, and the remainder is unexplained. The V and J calls and clone size are taken from that table; D and trimming were inferred from the DNA. The sample table lists hundreds of thousands of clones, around 90% of them with a count of one. The ten largest clones take up less than 3.5% of the sample.

About this clone: Its antigen is currently not known. The sample holds no much larger clone one base away, and base qualities are not on file.

Samples from volunteer blood donors who had recovered from COVID-19 were contributed by a second Seattle source. Collaborating institutions collected whole blood in K2EDTA tubes following their own protocols. For TCRbeta analysis, collaborators shipped samples in one of three forms: frozen whole blood, isolated PBMCs, or DNA extracted from either of those sample types. Sequencing was carried out using peripheral blood. This receptor was obtained from a woman aged 18-29 years who had recovered from COVID-19. The V and J genes are TRBV3-1 (or the pseudogene TRBV3-2) and TRBJ1-2; possibly the D gene is TRBD1, per 5 matching bases. At the DNA level, the sequence is TGTGCCAGCAGCCAAGACTGGGACTACCGGGGTGGCTACACCTTC. Its product reads: CASSQDWDYRGGYTF.